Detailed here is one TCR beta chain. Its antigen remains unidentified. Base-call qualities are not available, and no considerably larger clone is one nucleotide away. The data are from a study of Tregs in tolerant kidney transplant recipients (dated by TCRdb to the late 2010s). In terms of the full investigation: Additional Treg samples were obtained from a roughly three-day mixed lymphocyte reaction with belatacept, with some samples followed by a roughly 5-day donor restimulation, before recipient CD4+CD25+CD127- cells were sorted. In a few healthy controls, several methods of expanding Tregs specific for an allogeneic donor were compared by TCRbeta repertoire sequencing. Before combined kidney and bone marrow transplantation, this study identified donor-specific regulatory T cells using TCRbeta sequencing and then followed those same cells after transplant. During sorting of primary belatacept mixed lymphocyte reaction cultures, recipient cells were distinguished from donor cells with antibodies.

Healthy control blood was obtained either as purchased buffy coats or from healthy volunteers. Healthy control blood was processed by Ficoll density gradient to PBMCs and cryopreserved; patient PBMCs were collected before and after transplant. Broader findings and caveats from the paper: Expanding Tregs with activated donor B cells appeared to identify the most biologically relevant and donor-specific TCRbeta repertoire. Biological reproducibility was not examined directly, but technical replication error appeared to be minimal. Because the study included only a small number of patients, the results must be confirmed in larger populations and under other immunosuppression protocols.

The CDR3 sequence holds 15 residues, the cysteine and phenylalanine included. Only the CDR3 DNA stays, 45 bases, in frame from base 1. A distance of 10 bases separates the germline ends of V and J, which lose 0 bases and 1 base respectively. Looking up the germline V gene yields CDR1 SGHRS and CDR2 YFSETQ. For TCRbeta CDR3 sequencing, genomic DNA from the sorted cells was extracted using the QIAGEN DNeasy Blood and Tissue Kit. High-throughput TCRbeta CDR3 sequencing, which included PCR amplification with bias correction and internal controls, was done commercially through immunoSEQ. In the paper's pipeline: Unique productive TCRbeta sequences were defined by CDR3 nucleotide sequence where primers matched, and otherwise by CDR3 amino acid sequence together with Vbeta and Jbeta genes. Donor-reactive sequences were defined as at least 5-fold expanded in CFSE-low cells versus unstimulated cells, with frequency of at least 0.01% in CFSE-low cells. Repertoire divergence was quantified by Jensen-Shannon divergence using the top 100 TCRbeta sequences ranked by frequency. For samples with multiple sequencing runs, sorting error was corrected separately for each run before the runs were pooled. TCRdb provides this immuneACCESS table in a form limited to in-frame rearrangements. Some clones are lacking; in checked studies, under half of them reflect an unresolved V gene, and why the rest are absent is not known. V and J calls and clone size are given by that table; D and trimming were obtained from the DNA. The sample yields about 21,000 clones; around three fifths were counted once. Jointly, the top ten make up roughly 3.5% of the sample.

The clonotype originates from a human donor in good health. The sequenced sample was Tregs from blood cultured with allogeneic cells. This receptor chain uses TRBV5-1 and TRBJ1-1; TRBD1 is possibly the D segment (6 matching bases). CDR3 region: CASSLVRGRNTEAFF. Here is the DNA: TGCGCCAGCAGCTTGGTCAGGGGACGGAACACTGAAGCTTTCTTT.